This TCR beta chain was found in a study of CD8+ T cells in alopecia areata. CDR1 and CDR2 (germline): SGHTA, FQGNSA. Trimming took off 3 bases at V and 0 bases at J, with 16 bases between the two ends. The CDR3 sequence is 17 residues long. Described treatment: oral pan-JAK inhibitor, 5-10 mg twice daily. As the sequencing template, cDNA was produced by extracting RNA and reverse transcribing it. Sequencing used immunoSEQ multiplex PCR; TCRdb keeps in-frame clones, though not all of them. The sample yields 170,000 or so clones, 58% seen once. Here the sequenced sample was CD8+ T cells sorted from blood, taken at week 24, from a patient treated with tofacitinib. The receptor comes from a human donor with alopecia areata. The V and J genes are TRBV7-2 and TRBJ2-3; D tentatively fits TRBD1 or TRBD2 (5 bases each). CDR3 amino acids: CASSFEGLSGSTDTQYF. CDR3 bases: TGTGCCAGCAGCTTCGAGGGGCTATCTGGCAGCACAGATACGCAGTATTTT.